This T cell receptor (beta chain) derives from a study of shared clonotypes between healthy human individuals. Nashville, Tennessee was home to all donors, each a Caucasian adult. This table comes from immunoSEQ multiplex PCR, and its TCRdb copy is limited to in-frame clones, with some not included. This sample has 2.3 million or so clones, with approximately 93% found just once. This clone came up once. Germline CDR1 SGHTA, CDR2 FQGTGA. The CDR3 consists of 12 residues. V was trimmed by 3 bases and J by 8 bases, leaving 11 bases between them. The genes are TRBV7-3 and TRBJ2-7; possible D gene TRBD1, 5 bases. This sequence originates from a man younger than 35 in good health. Some clones in this sample may be carry-over from other donors' samples. The sequenced sample consisted of naive CD4+ T cells from PBMCs. Regarding subset: CD45RA+ positively selected. CDR3 coding DNA: TGTGCCAGCAGCTTCGATCAGGGCAAGCAGTACTTC. Translation: CASSFDQGKQYF.